This TCR beta chain came from a study of blood T cells in healthy people across ages. The donors, all healthy, were Caucasians living in Russia, aged about 6 to 90. Alongside a J-beta primer mix, a sample-barcoded 5' primer served in a second PCR lasting roughly 6 to 11 cycles. All samples gave at least 2.5 million CDR3-containing paired-end reads. TCRdb passed the 5' RACE reads through MiXCR, listing each CDR3 protein once. This table holds approximately 290,000 distinct CDR3 sequences, about 25% found once. Germline trimming cut 6 bases from V and 4 bases from J; bases unmatched to any gene: 6. The germline V gene has CDR1 MDHEN and CDR2 SYDVKM. The CDR3 is made up of 14 amino acids.

The material sequenced was blood. The clonotype originates from a woman between 65 and 79 years old in good health. The V call is TRBV28, the J call TRBJ2-7, with 10 bases that match TRBD2. CDR3 coding DNA: TGTGCCAGCAGGGGTGGGACTAGCGTTTACGAGCAGTACTTC. Amino acid sequence: CASRGGTSVYEQYF.